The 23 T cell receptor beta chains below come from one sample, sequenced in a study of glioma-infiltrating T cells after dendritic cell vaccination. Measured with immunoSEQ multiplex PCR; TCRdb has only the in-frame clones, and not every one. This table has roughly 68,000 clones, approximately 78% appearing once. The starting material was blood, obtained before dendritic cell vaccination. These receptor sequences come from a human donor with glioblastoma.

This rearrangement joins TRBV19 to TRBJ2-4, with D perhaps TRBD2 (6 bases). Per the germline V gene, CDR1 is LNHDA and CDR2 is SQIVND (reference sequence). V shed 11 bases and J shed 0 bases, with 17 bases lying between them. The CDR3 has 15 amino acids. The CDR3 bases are TGTGCCCCTCTCCAACTAGCATTAGCCAAAAACATTCAGTACTTC. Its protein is CAPLQLALAKNIQYF.

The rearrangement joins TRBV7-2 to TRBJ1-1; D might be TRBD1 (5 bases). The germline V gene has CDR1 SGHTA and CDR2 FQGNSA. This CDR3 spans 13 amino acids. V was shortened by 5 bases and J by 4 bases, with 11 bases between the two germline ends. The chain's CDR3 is CASSPGGFTEAFF. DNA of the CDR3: TGTGCCAGCAGCCCGGGGGGGTTCACTGAAGCTTTCTTT.

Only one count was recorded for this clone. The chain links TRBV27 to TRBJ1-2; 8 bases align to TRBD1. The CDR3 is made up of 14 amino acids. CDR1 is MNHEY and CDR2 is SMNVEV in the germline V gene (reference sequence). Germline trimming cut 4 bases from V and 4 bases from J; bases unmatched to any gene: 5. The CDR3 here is CASSYGQGPYGYTF. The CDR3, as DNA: TGTGCCAGCAGTTACGGACAGGGACCCTATGGCTACACCTTC.

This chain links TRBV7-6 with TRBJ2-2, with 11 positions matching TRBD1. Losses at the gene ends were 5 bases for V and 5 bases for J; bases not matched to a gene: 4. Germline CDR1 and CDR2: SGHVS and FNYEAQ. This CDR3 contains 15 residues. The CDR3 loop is CASSIGTGGTGELFF. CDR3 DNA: TGTGCCAGCAGCATCGGGACAGGGGGAACCGGGGAGCTGTTTTTT.

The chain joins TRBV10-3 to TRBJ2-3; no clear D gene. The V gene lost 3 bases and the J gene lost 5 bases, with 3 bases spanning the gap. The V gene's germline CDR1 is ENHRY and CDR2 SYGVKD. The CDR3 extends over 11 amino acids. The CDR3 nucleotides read TGTGCCATCAGTGATAAAGATACGCAGTATTTT. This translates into CAISDKDTQYF.

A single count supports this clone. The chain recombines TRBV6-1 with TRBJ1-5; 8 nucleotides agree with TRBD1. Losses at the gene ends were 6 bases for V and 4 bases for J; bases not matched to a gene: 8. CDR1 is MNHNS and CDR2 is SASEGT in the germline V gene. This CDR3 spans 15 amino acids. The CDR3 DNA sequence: TGTGCCAGCAGCCACACTACAGGGGGTAATCAGCCCCAGCATTTT. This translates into CASSHTTGGNQPQHF.

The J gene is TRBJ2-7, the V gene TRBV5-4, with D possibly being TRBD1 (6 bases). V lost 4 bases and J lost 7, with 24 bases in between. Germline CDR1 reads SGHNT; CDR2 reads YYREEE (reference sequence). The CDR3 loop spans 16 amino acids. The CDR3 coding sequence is TGTGCCAGCAGCAAACAGGGAAGCTGGATAAGTTGGGAGCAGTACTTC. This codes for CASSKQGSWISWEQYF. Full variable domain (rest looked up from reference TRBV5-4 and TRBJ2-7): ETGVTQSPTHLIKTRGQQVTLRCSSQSGHNTVSWYQQALGQGPQFIFQYYREEENGRGNFPPRFSGLQFPNYSSELNVNALELDDSALYLCASSKQGSWISWEQYFGPGTRLTVT.

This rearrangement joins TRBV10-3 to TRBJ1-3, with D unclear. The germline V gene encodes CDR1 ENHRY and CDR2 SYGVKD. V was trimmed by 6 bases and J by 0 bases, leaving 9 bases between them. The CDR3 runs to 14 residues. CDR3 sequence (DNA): TGTGCCATCAGGGGCACGGACTCTGGAAACACCATATATTTT. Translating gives CAIRGTDSGNTIYF.

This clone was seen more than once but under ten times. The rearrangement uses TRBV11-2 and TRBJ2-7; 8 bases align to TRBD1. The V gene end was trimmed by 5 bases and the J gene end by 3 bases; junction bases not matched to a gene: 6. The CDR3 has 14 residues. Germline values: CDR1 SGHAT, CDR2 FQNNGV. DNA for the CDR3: TGTGCCAGCAGCCCCAGGGACAGGTTCTACGAGCAGTACTTC. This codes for CASSPRDRFYEQYF.

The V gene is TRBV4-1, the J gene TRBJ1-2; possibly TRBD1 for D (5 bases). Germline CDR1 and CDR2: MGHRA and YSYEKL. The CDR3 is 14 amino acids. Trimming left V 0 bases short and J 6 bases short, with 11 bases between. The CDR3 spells CASSQDRGRDGYTF. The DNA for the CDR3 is TGCGCCAGCAGCCAAGATCGGGGGAGAGATGGCTACACCTTC.

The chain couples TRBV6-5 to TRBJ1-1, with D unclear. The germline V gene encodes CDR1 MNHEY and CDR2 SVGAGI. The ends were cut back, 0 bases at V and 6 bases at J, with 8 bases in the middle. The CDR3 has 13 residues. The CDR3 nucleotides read TGTGCCAGCAGTTACTCGAGGGCTTCTGAAGCTTTCTTT. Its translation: CASSYSRASEAFF.

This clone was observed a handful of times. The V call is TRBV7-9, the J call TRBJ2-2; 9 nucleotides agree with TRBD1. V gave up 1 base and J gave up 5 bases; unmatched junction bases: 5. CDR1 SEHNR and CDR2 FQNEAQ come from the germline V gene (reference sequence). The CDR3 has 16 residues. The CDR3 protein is CASSLDRDRETGELFF. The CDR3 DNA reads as TGTGCCAGCAGCTTAGATAGGGACAGGGAAACCGGGGAGCTGTTTTTT. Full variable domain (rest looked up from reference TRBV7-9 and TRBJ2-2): DTGVSQNPRHKITKRGQNVTFRCDPISEHNRLYWYRQTLGQGPEFLTYFQNEAQLEKSRLLSDRFSAERPKGSFSTLEIQRTEQGDSAMYLCASSLDRDRETGELFFGEGSRLTVL.

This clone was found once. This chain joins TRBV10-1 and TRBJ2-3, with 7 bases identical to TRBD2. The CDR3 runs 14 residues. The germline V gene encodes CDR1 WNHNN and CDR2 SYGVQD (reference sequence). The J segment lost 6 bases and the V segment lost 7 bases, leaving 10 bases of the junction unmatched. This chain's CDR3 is CASNRDYLRDTQYF. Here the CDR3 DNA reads TGCGCCAGCAACCGGGACTACCTGCGCGATACGCAGTATTTT.

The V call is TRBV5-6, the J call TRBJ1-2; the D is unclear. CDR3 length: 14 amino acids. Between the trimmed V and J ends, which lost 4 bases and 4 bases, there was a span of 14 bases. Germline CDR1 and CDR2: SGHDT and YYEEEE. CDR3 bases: TGTGCCAGCAGCGCCGCTAACTCTCTCTATGGCTACACCTTC. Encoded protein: CASSAANSLYGYTF.

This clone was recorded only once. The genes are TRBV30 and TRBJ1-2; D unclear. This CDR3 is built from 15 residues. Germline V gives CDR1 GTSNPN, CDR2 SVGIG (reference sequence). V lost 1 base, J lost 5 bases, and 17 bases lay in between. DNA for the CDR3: TGTGCCTGGAGTGAATTGGCAAGAGGAGGGTATGGCTACACCTTC. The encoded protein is CAWSELARGGYGYTF.

CDR3 in DNA: TGTGCCAGCAGTGAAGGGCCCACTAGTAGATCGCAGTATTTT. Amino acids: CASSEGPTSRSQYF. The chain joins TRBV2 to TRBJ2-3; D is possibly TRBD2 (5 bases). In germline, CDR1 is SNHLY, CDR2 FYNNEI. Deletions cut 1 base from V and 10 bases from J, with 15 bases between. The CDR3 has 14 residues.

The CDR3 here is CASSTLPMGQGNEQYF. CDR3 DNA sequence: TGTGCCAGCAGCACCCTGCCTATGGGACAGGGGAATGAGCAGTACTTC. The V call is TRBV7-2, the J call TRBJ2-7, with 10 bases aligning to TRBD1. Germline V CDR1 and CDR2: SGHTA, FQGNSA. Trimming removed 5 bases from V and 7 bases from J; junction bases left unmatched: 14. The CDR3 sequence is 16 residues long.

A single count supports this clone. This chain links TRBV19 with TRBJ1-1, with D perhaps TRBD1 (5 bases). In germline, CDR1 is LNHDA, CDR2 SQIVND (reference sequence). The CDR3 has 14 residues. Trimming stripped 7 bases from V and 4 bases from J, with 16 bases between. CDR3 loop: CASIPGGSVTEAFF. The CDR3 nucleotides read TGTGCCAGTATACCGGGGGGGAGTGTCACTGAAGCTTTCTTT.

This CDR3 is CASSLDGSPANTQYF. The CDR3 coding sequence is TGTGCCAGCAGCTTGGACGGGTCCCCAGCGAATACGCAGTATTTT. This chain joins TRBV5-5 and TRBJ2-3; D call uncertain. Germline V CDR1 and CDR2: SGHKS, YYEKEE (reference sequence). V lost 0 bases to trimming and J lost 7 bases, with 15 bases between them. The CDR3 loop spans 15 amino acids.

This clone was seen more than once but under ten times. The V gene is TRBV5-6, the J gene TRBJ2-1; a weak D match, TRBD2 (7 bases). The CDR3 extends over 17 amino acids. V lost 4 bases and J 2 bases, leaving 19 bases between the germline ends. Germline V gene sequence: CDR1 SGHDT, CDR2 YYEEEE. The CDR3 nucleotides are TGTGCCAGCAGCGCCCCCCATGGGGGGGCCGCCTACAATGAGCAGTTCTTC. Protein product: CASSAPHGGAAYNEQFF. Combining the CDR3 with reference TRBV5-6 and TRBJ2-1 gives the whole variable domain DAGVTQSPTHLIKTRGQQVTLRCSPKSGHDTVSWYQQALGQGPQFIFQYYEEEERQRGNFPDRFSGHQFPNYSSELNVNALLLGDSALYLCASSAPHGGAAYNEQFFGPGTRLTVL.

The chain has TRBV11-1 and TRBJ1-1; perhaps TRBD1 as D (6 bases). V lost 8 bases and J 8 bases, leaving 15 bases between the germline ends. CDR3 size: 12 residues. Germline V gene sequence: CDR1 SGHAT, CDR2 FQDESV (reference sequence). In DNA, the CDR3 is TGTGCCAGCGCTCGGGACACTATAGAAGCTTTCTTT. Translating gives CASARDTIEAFF.

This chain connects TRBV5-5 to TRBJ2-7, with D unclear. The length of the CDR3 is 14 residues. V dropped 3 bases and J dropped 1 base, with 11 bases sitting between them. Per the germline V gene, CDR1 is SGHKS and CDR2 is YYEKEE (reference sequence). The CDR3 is CASSYSPVSYEQYF. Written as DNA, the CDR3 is TGTGCCAGCAGCTACAGTCCCGTTTCCTACGAGCAGTACTTC.

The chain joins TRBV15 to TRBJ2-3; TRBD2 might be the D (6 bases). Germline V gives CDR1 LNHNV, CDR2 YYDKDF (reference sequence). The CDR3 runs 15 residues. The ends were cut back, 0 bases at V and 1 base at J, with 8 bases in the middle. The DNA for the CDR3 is TGTGCCACCAGCAGAGAACAGCGGGGCACAGATACGCAGTATTTT. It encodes CATSREQRGTDTQYF.